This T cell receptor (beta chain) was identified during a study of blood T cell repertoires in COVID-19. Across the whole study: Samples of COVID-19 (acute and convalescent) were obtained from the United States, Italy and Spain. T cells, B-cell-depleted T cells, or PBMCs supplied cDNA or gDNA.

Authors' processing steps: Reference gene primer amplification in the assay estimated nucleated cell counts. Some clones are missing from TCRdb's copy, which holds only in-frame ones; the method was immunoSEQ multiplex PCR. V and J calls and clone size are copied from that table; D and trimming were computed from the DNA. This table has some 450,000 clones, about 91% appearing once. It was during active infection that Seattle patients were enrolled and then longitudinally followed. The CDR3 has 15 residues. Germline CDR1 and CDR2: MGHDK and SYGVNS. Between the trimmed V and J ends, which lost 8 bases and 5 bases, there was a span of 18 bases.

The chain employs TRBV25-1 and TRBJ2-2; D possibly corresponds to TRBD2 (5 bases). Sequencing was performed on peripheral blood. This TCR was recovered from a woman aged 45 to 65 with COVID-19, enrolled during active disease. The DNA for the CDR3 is TGTGCCAGCTCCCGATGGCCTTCGGGAACCGGGGAGCTGTTTTTT. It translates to CASSRWPSGTGELFF.